Reported below is one T cell receptor beta chain. These data originate in a study of T cell changes during pregnancy in multiple sclerosis. Libraries were prepared by immunoSEQ multiplex PCR; TCRdb keeps only in-frame clonotypes and omits some of them. Of 53,000 or so clones in the sample, around 94% are singletons; the top ten hold less than 0.65%. The CDR3 covers 17 residues. J was trimmed by 5 bases and V by 9 bases; bases with no gene match: 19. Germline loops: CDR1 SGDLS, CDR2 YYNGEE. The V gene is TRBV9, the J gene TRBJ2-2; 7 bases map to TRBD1. The receptor was derived from a female donor with multiple sclerosis, enrolled in a pregnancy study. The material was CD4+ T cells from peripheral blood mononuclear cells, obtained in the second trimester of pregnancy. CDR3 protein: CATAVGAETRGTGELFF. The CDR3 coding sequence is TGTGCCACCGCCGTGGGGGCAGAAACCAGGGGGACCGGGGAGCTGTTTTTT.